The T cell receptor beta chain under discussion was sequenced for a study of T cells after yellow fever vaccination. The study's findings and limits: Just a small share of clonotypes turned up in the CD4 compartment as well as the CD8 compartment. The booster response re-showed most primary clones: 96% CD4, around 90% CD8. Contaminating bulk clonotypes could be abundant in FACS-sorted repertoires.

Germline CDR1 SGDLS, CDR2 YYNGEE. Trimming cost V 4 bases and J 5 bases, with 10 bases left between them. This CDR3 has 12 amino acids. About this clonotype: Its antigen remains unknown.

TCRdb reprocessed the 5' RACE reads with MiXCR, giving one entry per CDR3 protein. Here the sample spans some 150,000 distinct CDR3 sequences, approximately 11% being singletons. This chain connects TRBV9 to TRBJ2-7; tentatively, D is TRBD2 (6 bases). This sequence was found in a young man who received the YFV17D yellow fever vaccine. The material was CD8+ T cells sorted from PBMCs, obtained 15 days after the yellow fever booster vaccination. CDR3 nucleotide sequence: TGTGCCAGCAGCCCCGGGGGTCACGAGCAGTACTTC. Encoded protein: CASSPGGHEQYF.